These 31 T cell receptor beta chains share one sample of origin, sequenced in a study of Tregs in tolerant kidney transplant recipients. Libraries were prepared by immunoSEQ multiplex PCR; TCRdb keeps only in-frame clonotypes and omits some of them. The table shows under 85,000 clones, with around 90% occurring only once. The starting material was CD4+ T cells from blood, obtained before the transplant. The receptors here all came from a human donor who received a combined kidney and bone marrow transplant.

The J gene is TRBJ1-5, the V gene TRBV6-6; D ambiguous. Germline loops: CDR1 MNHNY, CDR2 SVGAGI (reference sequence). There are 13 residues in the CDR3. V lost 7 bases and J 7 bases, leaving 14 bases between the germline ends. This CDR3 is CASTSGGKQPQHF. CDR3 DNA sequence: TGTGCCAGCACCTCGGGAGGGAAGCAGCCCCAGCATTTT.

The chain combines TRBV5-1 with TRBJ2-5; TRBD1 matches 8 bases. The CDR3 has 15 amino acids. CDR1 and CDR2 (germline): SGHRS, YFSETQ. J gave up 2 bases and V 4 bases, and 7 bases lay outside the gene matches. The DNA of the CDR3 is TGCGCCAGCAGCGGCGGGACAGGCCCACAAGAGACCCAGTACTTC. This codes for CASSGGTGPQETQYF.

The chain links TRBV7-2 to TRBJ2-7; 10 bases are a match to TRBD2. V gave up 3 bases and J gave up 6 bases; unmatched junction bases: 2. Per germline, CDR1 SGHTA and CDR2 FQGNSA. The CDR3 is 13 residues long. Here the CDR3 DNA reads TGTGCCAGCAGCTTCTGGACTAGCGGCGAGCAGTACTTC. Translation gives CASSFWTSGEQYF.

The chain has TRBV7-9 and TRBJ1-4; D might be TRBD1 (6 bases). This CDR3 has 16 amino acids. V was pared by 1 base and J by 8 bases, with 17 bases between. The germline gives CDR1 SEHNR, CDR2 FQNEAQ (reference sequence). CDR3 in DNA: TGTGCCAGCAGCTTAGGTCGGCTGGGACAAGGAGAAAAACTGTTTTTT. As protein: CASSLGRLGQGEKLFF.

V usage is TRBV19 and J usage is TRBJ1-2; tentatively, D is TRBD1 (5 bases). This CDR3 contains 14 residues. Germline values: CDR1 LNHDA, CDR2 SQIVND (reference sequence). V was shortened by 7 bases and J by 7 bases, with 19 bases between the two germline ends. The CDR3 protein is CASISDTAAIGYTF. The CDR3 DNA is TGTGCCAGTATCTCGGACACTGCCGCTATTGGCTACACCTTC.

The CDR3 sequence: CASSLDYRISSGANVLTF. CDR3 nucleotide sequence: TGTGCCAGCAGCTTAGATTATCGAATCAGCTCTGGGGCCAACGTCCTGACTTTC. This chain connects TRBV7-3 to TRBJ2-6; D gene ambiguous. The CDR3 loop spans 18 amino acids. The V and J ends lost 2 bases and 0 bases respectively, with 14 bases between them. Germline assignment: CDR1 SGHTA and CDR2 FQGTGA. The variable domain in full, with the rest retrieved from reference TRBV7-3 and TRBJ2-6, is GAGVSQTPSNKVTEKGKYVELRCDPISGHTALYWYRQSLGQGPEFLIYFQGTGAADDSGLPNDRFFAVRPEGSVSTLKIQRTERGDSAVYLCASSLDYRISSGANVLTFGAGSRLTVL.

The chain joins TRBV28 to TRBJ2-7, with 9 bases aligning to TRBD1. Losses at the gene ends were 3 bases for V and 2 bases for J; bases not matched to a gene: 5. The CDR3 has 15 residues. The germline V gene encodes CDR1 MDHEN and CDR2 SYDVKM. CDR3 region: CASSFRDRVAYEQYF. CDR3 DNA sequence: TGTGCCAGCAGTTTTCGGGACAGGGTCGCCTACGAGCAGTACTTC.

The rearrangement joins TRBV5-6 to TRBJ1-2, with 7 bases fitting TRBD1. The V and J ends lost 3 bases and 4 bases, in that order; junction bases with no gene match: 9. This CDR3 spans 15 amino acids. Germline V gives CDR1 SGHDT, CDR2 YYEEEE. The chain's CDR3 is CASSSKTGTGYGYTF. The CDR3 bases are TGTGCCAGCAGCTCGAAGACAGGGACCGGCTATGGCTACACCTTC. The whole variable domain, remainder taken from reference TRBV5-6 and TRBJ1-2, is DAGVTQSPTHLIKTRGQQVTLRCSPKSGHDTVSWYQQALGQGPQFIFQYYEEEERQRGNFPDRFSGHQFPNYSSELNVNALLLGDSALYLCASSSKTGTGYGYTFGSGTRLTVV.

The V and J genes are TRBV6-5 and TRBJ2-3; the D gene is possibly TRBD1 (6 bases). The CDR3 extends over 16 amino acids. V was shortened by 3 bases and J by 2 bases, with 15 bases between the two germline ends. From germline, CDR1 is MNHEY and CDR2 SVGAGI. CDR3 coding DNA: TGTGCCAGCAGTTATTCCCCGGGACACAACACAGATACGCAGTATTTT. Translation gives CASSYSPGHNTDTQYF.

The rearrangement joins TRBV2 to TRBJ2-1; 13 bases fit TRBD2. The V and J ends lost 6 bases and 7 bases, in that order; junction bases with no gene match: 9. The CDR3 has 16 amino acids. Germline V gene lookup returns CDR1 SNHLY and CDR2 FYNNEI. The CDR3 sequence: CASSGTSGVQGNEQFF. In nucleotides, the CDR3 is TGTGCCAGCAGCGGGACTAGCGGGGTACAGGGGAATGAGCAGTTCTTC.

The CDR3 sequence: CASSHGLPGLAEYEQYF. The CDR3 DNA reads TGCGCCAGCAGCCATGGACTACCGGGACTAGCGGAATACGAGCAGTACTTC. This chain joins TRBV4-3 and TRBJ2-7, with TRBD2 matching over 11 bases. V trimming: 3 bases; J trimming: 4 bases; junction bases outside the gene matches: 11. Germline CDR1 is LGHNA and CDR2 is YSLEER. The length of the CDR3 is 17 residues.

The chain uses TRBV4-3 and TRBJ1-2; 9 bases are a match to TRBD1. The CDR3 spans 13 residues. CDR1 LGHNA and CDR2 YSLEER come from the germline V gene. J was trimmed by 7 bases and V by 3 bases; bases with no gene match: 3. Here the CDR3 DNA reads TGCGCCAGCAGCCAGGGACAGGGAAGTGGCTACACCTTC. Translation gives CASSQGQGSGYTF.

The gene calls are TRBV29-1 and TRBJ2-5; the D gene is possibly TRBD2 (5 bases). The CDR3 extends over 12 amino acids. Germline loops: CDR1 SQVTM, CDR2 ANQGSEA. Trimming took off 7 bases at V and 1 base at J, with 10 bases between the two ends. The CDR3, as DNA: TGCAGCGCCTCCGGGGTCCAAGAGACCCAGTACTTC. It translates to CSASGVQETQYF.

The chain employs TRBV5-6 and TRBJ2-1, with TRBD2 matching 12 bases. The CDR3 runs to 16 residues. The junction had 7 bases not matched to a gene; V was cut back by 1 base and J by 8 bases. Germline CDR1 reads SGHDT; CDR2 reads YYEEEE. CDR3 in amino acids: CASSLSLGLAGHEQFF. CDR3 DNA sequence: TGTGCCAGCAGCTTGAGTCTAGGACTAGCGGGACATGAGCAGTTCTTC. Full variable domain (outside the CDR3, taken from reference TRBV5-6 and TRBJ2-1): DAGVTQSPTHLIKTRGQQVTLRCSPKSGHDTVSWYQQALGQGPQFIFQYYEEEERQRGNFPDRFSGHQFPNYSSELNVNALLLGDSALYLCASSLSLGLAGHEQFFGPGTRLTVL.

The chain has TRBV9 and TRBJ2-5; no clear D. This CDR3 is 16 amino acids long. Germline V gene lookup returns CDR1 SGDLS and CDR2 YYNGEE. With 0 bases removed from V and 5 bases from J, the gap between germline ends came to 17 bases. The CDR3 DNA reads TGTGCCAGCAGCGTAGCTCCGACACAAGTTCGGGAGACCCAGTACTTC. Protein: CASSVAPTQVRETQYF.

The V call is TRBV5-1, the J call TRBJ2-3; TRBD2 matches 10 bases. The CDR3 runs 16 residues. V lost 4 bases, J lost 0 bases, and 5 bases stayed unmatched. CDR1 SGHRS and CDR2 YFSETQ come from the germline V gene. CDR3 DNA: TGCGCCAGCAGCCCCGGACTAGCGGCAAGCACAGATACGCAGTATTTT. Translated: CASSPGLAASTDTQYF.

This chain connects TRBV19 to TRBJ2-1, with 9 bases aligning to TRBD2. Germline lookup yields CDR1 LNHDA and CDR2 SQIVND (reference sequence). The CDR3 consists of 16 residues. V was pared by 5 bases and J by 0 bases, with 5 bases of the junction left unmatched. The CDR3 sequence: CASSSLAGSSYNEQFF. The CDR3 region has the DNA TGTGCCAGTAGTTCCCTAGCGGGAAGCTCCTACAATGAGCAGTTCTTC.

The chain joins TRBV6-6 to TRBJ2-7; D is possibly TRBD1 (6 bases). Per germline, CDR1 MNHNY and CDR2 SVGAGI (reference sequence). The CDR3 loop spans 16 amino acids. V was shortened by 0 bases and J by 0 bases, with 12 bases between the two germline ends. DNA for the CDR3: TGTGCCAGCAGTTACTCCTACAGGGCTATCTCCTACGAGCAGTACTTC. Its protein product is CASSYSYRAISYEQYF.

The chain employs TRBV4-1 and TRBJ2-1; a possible D gene is TRBD2 (9 bases). Trimming took off 2 bases at V and 7 bases at J, with 18 bases between the two ends. The CDR3 consists of 16 residues. Germline V gene sequence: CDR1 MGHRA, CDR2 YSYEKL. In DNA, the CDR3 is TGCGCCAGCAGCCAACCAGGGGGCGGGAGGGGAAATGAGCAGTTCTTC. As protein: CASSQPGGGRGNEQFF.

This chain connects TRBV27 to TRBJ1-4; 9 nucleotides match TRBD1. Trimming removed 0 bases from V and 10 bases from J; junction bases left unmatched: 6. CDR3 size: 15 residues. The V gene's germline CDR1 is MNHEY and CDR2 SMNVEV (reference sequence). This CDR3 reads CASSLSMGQGGKLFF. The CDR3 DNA reads TGTGCCAGCAGTTTATCGATGGGACAGGGAGGAAAACTGTTTTTT.

The V and J genes are TRBV29-1 and TRBJ1-4; TRBD1 matches 7 bases. This CDR3 has 10 residues. Trimming at V came to 4 bases and at J to 12 bases, leaving 2 bases not matched to a gene. Germline CDR1 and CDR2: SQVTM and ANQGSEA. This chain's CDR3 is CSVGQGELFF. DNA of the CDR3: TGCAGCGTTGGTCAGGGGGAACTGTTTTTT.

V is TRBV2 and J is TRBJ1-4; 11 nucleotides agree with TRBD1. The CDR3 is 15 residues long. The germline V gene encodes CDR1 SNHLY and CDR2 FYNNEI. V was clipped by 8 bases and J by 6 bases; unmatched bases: 8. The CDR3 spells CASSSGTGGHEKLFF. CDR3 sequence (DNA): TGTGCCAGCTCTTCCGGGACAGGGGGACATGAAAAACTGTTTTTT. Using reference TRBV2 and TRBJ1-4 for the parts outside the CDR3, the full variable domain is EPEVTQTPSHQVTQMGQEVILRCVPISNHLYFYWYRQILGQKVEFLVSFYNNEISEKSEIFDDQFSVERPDGSNFTLKIRSTKLEDSAMYFCASSSGTGGHEKLFFGSGTQLSVL.

The J gene is TRBJ2-1, the V gene TRBV5-4; 10 nucleotides match TRBD2. CDR3 length: 16 residues. From germline, CDR1 is SGHNT and CDR2 YYREEE (reference sequence). V lost 2 bases, J lost 7 bases, and 9 bases stayed unmatched. The CDR3 reads CASSFGLAGVGNEQFF. Here the CDR3 DNA reads TGTGCCAGCAGCTTTGGGCTAGCGGGAGTAGGTAATGAGCAGTTCTTC.

The rearrangement links TRBV9 to TRBJ2-1, with TRBD2 matching over 11 bases. The CDR3 length is 15 residues. With 3 bases clipped from V and 8 bases from J, the junction kept 7 bases outside the gene matches. Looked up from germline, CDR1 is SGDLS and CDR2 is YYNGEE. For the CDR3, the DNA is TGTGCCAGCAGCGCACTAGCGGGAGCTTTTGATGAGCAGTTCTTC. Its translation: CASSALAGAFDEQFF. Full variable domain (outside the CDR3, taken from reference TRBV9 and TRBJ2-1): DSGVTQTPKHLITATGQRVTLRCSPRSGDLSVYWYQQSLDQGLQFLIQYYNGEERAKGNILERFSAQQFPDLHSELNLSSLELGDSALYFCASSALAGAFDEQFFGPGTRLTVL.

V and J are TRBV28 and TRBJ1-5, with a tentative D call TRBD1 (6 bases). The CDR3 contains 16 residues. Germline V gene lookup returns CDR1 MDHEN and CDR2 SYDVKM. V was trimmed by 3 bases and J by 4 bases, leaving 16 bases between them. The CDR3 DNA sequence: TGTGCCAGCAGTTTGTGGACAGTCCTCCAAAATCAGCCCCAGCATTTT. Translated, it gives CASSLWTVLQNQPQHF.

This chain links TRBV6-5 with TRBJ1-4; D gene uncertain. Germline loops: CDR1 MNHEY, CDR2 SVGAGI. Trimming took 6 bases from V and 2 from J, leaving 10 bases between them. The CDR3 spans 14 residues. CDR3: CASSPVATNEKLFF. CDR3 bases: TGTGCCAGCAGCCCCGTTGCGACTAATGAAAAACTGTTTTTT.

The CDR3 nucleotides are TGTGCCAGCAGATCGACCCGTACCCCTGGGACTAGAGTTCCCTACGAGCAGTACTTC. Its protein product is CASRSTRTPGTRVPYEQYF. The chain carries TRBV2 and TRBJ2-7, with 8 positions matching TRBD2. Germline values: CDR1 SNHLY, CDR2 FYNNEI. The length of the CDR3 is 19 residues. The ends lost 6 bases at V and 2 bases at J; junction bases unmatched: 21.

The chain has TRBV7-2 and TRBJ1-3; 9 bases align to TRBD1. In germline, CDR1 is SGHTA, CDR2 FQGNSA. The CDR3 has 15 residues. V dropped 1 base and J dropped 4; count of bases not matched to a gene: 2. The CDR3 sequence: CASSLEGQGGNTIYF. In nucleotides, the CDR3 is TGTGCCAGCAGCTTAGAAGGACAGGGGGGAAACACCATATATTTT.

This clone was counted a single time. The CDR3 here is CASSMTGQPAGELFF. CDR3 DNA sequence: TGCGCCAGCAGCATGACTGGACAGCCTGCCGGGGAGCTGTTTTTT. The J gene is TRBJ2-2, the V gene TRBV5-1, with D maybe TRBD1 (6 bases). Germline CDR1 and CDR2: SGHRS and YFSETQ. V lost 4 bases and J 6 bases, leaving 16 bases between the germline ends. The CDR3 sequence is 15 residues long.

The V and J genes are TRBV7-2 and TRBJ1-2; 9 bases are shared with TRBD1. This CDR3 is built from 13 residues. J was trimmed by 5 bases and V by 5 bases; bases with no gene match: 3. Germline CDR1 reads SGHTA; CDR2 reads FQGNSA. The chain's CDR3 is CASSIGTGYGYTF. The CDR3 region has the DNA TGTGCCAGCAGCATCGGGACAGGGTATGGCTACACCTTC.

This chain joins TRBV28 and TRBJ2-3; D perhaps matches TRBD2 (5 bases). The CDR3 has 14 amino acids. Trimming stripped 6 bases from V and 4 bases from J, with 14 bases between. Germline CDR1 reads MDHEN; CDR2 reads SYDVKM. This CDR3 is CASSREGVSDTQYF. The CDR3 region has the DNA TGTGCCAGCAGCCGAGAGGGAGTGTCAGATACGCAGTATTTT. The full variable domain, with the rest looked up from reference TRBV28 and TRBJ2-3, is DVKVTQSSRYLVKRTGEKVFLECVQDMDHENMFWYRQDPGLGLRLIYFSYDVKMKEKGDIPEGYSVSREKKERFSLILESASTNQTSMYLCASSREGVSDTQYFGPGTRLTVL.